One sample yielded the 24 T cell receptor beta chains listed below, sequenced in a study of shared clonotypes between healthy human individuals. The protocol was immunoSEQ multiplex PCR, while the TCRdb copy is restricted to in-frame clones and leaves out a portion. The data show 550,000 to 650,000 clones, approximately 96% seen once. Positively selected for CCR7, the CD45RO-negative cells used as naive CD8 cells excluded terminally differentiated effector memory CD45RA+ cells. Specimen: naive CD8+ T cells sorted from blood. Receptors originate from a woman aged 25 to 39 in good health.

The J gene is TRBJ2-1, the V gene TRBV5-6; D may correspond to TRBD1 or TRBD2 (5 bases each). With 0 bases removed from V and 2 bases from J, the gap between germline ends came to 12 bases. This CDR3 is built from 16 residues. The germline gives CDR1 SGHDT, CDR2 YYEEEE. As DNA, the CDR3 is TGTGCCAGCAGCTTGGATCGGTGGGACCCCTACAATGAGCAGTTCTTC. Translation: CASSLDRWDPYNEQFF. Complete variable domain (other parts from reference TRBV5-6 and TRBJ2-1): DAGVTQSPTHLIKTRGQQVTLRCSPKSGHDTVSWYQQALGQGPQFIFQYYEEEERQRGNFPDRFSGHQFPNYSSELNVNALLLGDSALYLCASSLDRWDPYNEQFFGPGTRLTVL.

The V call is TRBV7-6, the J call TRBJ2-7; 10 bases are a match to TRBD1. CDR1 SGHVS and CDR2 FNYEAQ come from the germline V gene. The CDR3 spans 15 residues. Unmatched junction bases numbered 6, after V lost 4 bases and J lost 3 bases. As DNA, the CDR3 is TGTGCCAGCAGCTCGGGACAGGGGCCCAACTACGAGCAGTACTTC. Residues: CASSSGQGPNYEQYF. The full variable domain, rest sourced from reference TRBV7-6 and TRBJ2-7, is GAGVSQSPRYKVTKRGQDVALRCDPISGHVSLYWYRQALGQGPEFLTYFNYEAQQDKSGLPNDRFSAERPEGSISTLTIQRTEQRDSAMYRCASSSGQGPNYEQYFGPGTRLTVT.

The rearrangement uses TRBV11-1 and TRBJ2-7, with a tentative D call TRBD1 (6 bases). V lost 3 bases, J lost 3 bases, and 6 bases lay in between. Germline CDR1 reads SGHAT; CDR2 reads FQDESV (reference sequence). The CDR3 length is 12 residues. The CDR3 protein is CASSFRGYEQYF. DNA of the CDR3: TGTGCCAGCAGCTTCAGGGGCTACGAGCAGTACTTC.

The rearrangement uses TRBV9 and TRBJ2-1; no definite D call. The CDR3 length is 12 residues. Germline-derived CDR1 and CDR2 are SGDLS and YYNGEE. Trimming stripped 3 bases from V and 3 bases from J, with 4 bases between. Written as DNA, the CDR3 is TGTGCCAGCAGCGCAGGCTACAATGAGCAGTTCTTC. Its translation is CASSAGYNEQFF.

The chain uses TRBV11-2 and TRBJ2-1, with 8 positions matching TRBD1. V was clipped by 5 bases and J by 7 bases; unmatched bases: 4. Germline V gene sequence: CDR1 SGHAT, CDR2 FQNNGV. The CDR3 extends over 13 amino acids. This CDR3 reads CASSHWTGNEQFF. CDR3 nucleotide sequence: TGTGCCAGCAGCCACTGGACAGGGAATGAGCAGTTCTTC.

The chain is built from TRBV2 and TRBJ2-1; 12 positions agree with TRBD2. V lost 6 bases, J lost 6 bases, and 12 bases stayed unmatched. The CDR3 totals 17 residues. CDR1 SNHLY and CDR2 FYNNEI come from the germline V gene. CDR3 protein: CASSSGRLAGVGNEQFF. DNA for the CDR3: TGTGCCAGCAGCTCCGGAAGACTAGCGGGAGTAGGCAATGAGCAGTTCTTC. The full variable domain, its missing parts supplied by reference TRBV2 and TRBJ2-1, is EPEVTQTPSHQVTQMGQEVILRCVPISNHLYFYWYRQILGQKVEFLVSFYNNEISEKSEIFDDQFSVERPDGSNFTLKIRSTKLEDSAMYFCASSSGRLAGVGNEQFFGPGTRLTVL.

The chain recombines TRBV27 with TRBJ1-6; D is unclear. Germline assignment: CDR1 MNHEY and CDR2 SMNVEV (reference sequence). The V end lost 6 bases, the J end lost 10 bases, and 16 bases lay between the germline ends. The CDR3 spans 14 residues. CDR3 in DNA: TGTGCCAGCAGCCCCGTAGGGAGTGGATCACCCCTCCACTTT. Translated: CASSPVGSGSPLHF.

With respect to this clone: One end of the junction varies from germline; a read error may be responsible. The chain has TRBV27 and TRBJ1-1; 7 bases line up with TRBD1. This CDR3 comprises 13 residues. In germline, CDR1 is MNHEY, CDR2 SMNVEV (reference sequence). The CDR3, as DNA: TGTGCCAGCAGTTTCGGGGTAACAACGGGACAGATCTTT. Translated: CASSFGVTTGQIF.

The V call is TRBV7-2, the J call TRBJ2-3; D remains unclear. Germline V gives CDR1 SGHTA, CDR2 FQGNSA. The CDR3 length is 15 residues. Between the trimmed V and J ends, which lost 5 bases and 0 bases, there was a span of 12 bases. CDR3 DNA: TGTGCCAGCAGCGTGAATTCTTATAGCACAGATACGCAGTATTTT. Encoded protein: CASSVNSYSTDTQYF.

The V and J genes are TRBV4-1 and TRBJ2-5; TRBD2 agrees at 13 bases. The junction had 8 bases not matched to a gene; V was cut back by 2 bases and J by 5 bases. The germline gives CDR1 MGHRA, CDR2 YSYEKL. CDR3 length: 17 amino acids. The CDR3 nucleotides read TGCGCCAGCAGCCAACAGCCCACTAGCGGGAGGGCGGAGACCCAGTACTTC. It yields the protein CASSQQPTSGRAETQYF.

The CDR3 here is CASSLSWDLRQPQHF. CDR3 nucleotides: TGTGCCAGCAGTTTATCGTGGGATTTACGCCAGCCCCAGCATTTT. The chain combines TRBV27 with TRBJ1-5; D uncertain. Germline loops: CDR1 MNHEY, CDR2 SMNVEV (reference sequence). V was shortened by 0 bases and J by 7 bases, with 13 bases between the two germline ends. CDR3 length: 15 residues.

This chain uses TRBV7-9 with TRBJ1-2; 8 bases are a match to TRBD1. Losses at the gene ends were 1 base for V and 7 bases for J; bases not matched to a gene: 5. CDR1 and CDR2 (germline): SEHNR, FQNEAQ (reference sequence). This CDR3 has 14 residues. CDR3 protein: CASSLGQGAGGYTF. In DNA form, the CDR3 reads TGTGCCAGCAGCTTAGGTCAGGGGGCTGGTGGCTACACCTTC.

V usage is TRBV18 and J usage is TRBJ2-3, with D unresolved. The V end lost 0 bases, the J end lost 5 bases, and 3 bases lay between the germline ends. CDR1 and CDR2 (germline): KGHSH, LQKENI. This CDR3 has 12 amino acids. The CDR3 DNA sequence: TGTGCCAGCTCACCACCAGAAGATACGCAGTATTTT. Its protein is CASSPPEDTQYF. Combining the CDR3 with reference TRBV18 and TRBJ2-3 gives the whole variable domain NAGVMQNPRHLVRRRGQEARLRCSPMKGHSHVYWYRQLPEEGLKFMVYLQKENIIDESGMPKERFSAEFPKEGPSILRIQQVVRGDSAAYFCASSPPEDTQYFGPGTRLTVL.

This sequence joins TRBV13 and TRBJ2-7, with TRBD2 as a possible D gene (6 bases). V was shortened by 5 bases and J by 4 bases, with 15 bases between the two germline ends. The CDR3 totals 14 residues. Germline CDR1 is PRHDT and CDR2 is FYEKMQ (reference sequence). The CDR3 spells CASSPGRTTYEQYF. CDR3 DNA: TGTGCCAGCAGCCCGGGACGGACTACTTACGAGCAGTACTTC.

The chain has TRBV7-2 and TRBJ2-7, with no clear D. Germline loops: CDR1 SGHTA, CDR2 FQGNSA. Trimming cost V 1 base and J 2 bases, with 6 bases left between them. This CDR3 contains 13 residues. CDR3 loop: CASSLGVAYEQYF. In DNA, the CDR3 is TGTGCCAGCAGCTTAGGGGTGGCCTACGAGCAGTACTTC.

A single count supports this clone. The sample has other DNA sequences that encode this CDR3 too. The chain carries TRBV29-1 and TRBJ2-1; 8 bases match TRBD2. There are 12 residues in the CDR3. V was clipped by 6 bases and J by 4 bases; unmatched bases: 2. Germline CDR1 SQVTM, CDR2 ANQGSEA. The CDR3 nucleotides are TGCAGCGTCACTAGCGGTTACAATGAGCAGTTCTTC. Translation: CSVTSGYNEQFF.

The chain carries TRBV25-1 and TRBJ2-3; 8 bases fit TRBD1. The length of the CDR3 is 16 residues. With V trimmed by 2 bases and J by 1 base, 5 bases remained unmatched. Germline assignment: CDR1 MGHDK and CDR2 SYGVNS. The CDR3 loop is CASSELGTGRTDTQYF. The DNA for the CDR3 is TGTGCCAGCAGTGAACTTGGGACAGGACGCACAGATACGCAGTATTTT.

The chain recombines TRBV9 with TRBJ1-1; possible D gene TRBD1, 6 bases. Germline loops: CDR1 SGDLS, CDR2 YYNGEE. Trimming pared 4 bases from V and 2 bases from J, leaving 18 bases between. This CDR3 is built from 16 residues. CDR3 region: CASSPDQTGLNTEAFF. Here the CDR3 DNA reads TGTGCCAGCAGCCCAGATCAGACAGGACTTAACACTGAAGCTTTCTTT.

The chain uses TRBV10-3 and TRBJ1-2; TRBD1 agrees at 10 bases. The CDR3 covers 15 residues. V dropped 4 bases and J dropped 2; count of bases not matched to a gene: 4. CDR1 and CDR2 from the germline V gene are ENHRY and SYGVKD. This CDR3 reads CAISGGTGVNYGYTF. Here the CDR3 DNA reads TGTGCCATCAGTGGGGGGACAGGGGTAAACTATGGCTACACCTTC.

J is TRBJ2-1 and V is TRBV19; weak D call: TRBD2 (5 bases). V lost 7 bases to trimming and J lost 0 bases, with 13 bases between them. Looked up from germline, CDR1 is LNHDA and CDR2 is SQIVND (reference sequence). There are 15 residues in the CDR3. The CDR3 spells CASTRRADSYNEQFF. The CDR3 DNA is TGTGCCAGTACTCGCCGAGCGGACTCCTACAATGAGCAGTTCTTC.

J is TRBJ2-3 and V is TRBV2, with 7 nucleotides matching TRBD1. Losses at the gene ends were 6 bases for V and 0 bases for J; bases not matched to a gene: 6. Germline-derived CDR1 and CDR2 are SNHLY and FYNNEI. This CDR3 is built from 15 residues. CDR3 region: CASRNRGFSTDTQYF. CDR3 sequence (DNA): TGTGCCAGCAGGAACAGGGGATTTAGCACAGATACGCAGTATTTT. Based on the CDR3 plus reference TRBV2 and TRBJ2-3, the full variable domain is EPEVTQTPSHQVTQMGQEVILRCVPISNHLYFYWYRQILGQKVEFLVSFYNNEISEKSEIFDDQFSVERPDGSNFTLKIRSTKLEDSAMYFCASRNRGFSTDTQYFGPGTRLTVL.

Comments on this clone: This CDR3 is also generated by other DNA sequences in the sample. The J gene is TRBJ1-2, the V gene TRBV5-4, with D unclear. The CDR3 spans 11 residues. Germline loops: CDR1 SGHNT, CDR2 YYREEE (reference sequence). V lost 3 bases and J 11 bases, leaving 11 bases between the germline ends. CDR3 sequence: CASSSDGGYTF. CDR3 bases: TGTGCCAGCAGCTCGGACGGTGGGTACACCTTC. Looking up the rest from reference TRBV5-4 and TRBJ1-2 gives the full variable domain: ETGVTQSPTHLIKTRGQQVTLRCSSQSGHNTVSWYQQALGQGPQFIFQYYREEENGRGNFPPRFSGLQFPNYSSELNVNALELDDSALYLCASSSDGGYTFGSGTRLTVV.

CDR3 sequence: CASSPGTGGDQETQYF. The DNA of the CDR3 is TGTGCCAGTAGTCCCGGGACAGGGGGAGATCAAGAGACCCAGTACTTC. The V call is TRBV19, the J call TRBJ2-5, with 11 bases matching TRBD1. The J segment lost 2 bases and the V segment lost 5 bases, leaving 7 bases of the junction unmatched. The CDR3 is made up of 16 amino acids. Germline V CDR1 and CDR2: LNHDA, SQIVND (reference sequence).

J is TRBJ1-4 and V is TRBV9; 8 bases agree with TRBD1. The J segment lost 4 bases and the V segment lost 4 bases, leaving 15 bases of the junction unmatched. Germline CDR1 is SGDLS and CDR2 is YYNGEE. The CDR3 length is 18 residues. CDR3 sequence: CASSHRQGLGSGNEKLFF. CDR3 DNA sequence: TGTGCCAGCAGCCACCGACAGGGGTTAGGGTCTGGTAATGAAAAACTGTTTTTT.